These 7 T cell receptor beta chains originate from one sample sequenced in a study of T cell changes during pregnancy in multiple sclerosis. Clones were sequenced by immunoSEQ multiplex PCR, and TCRdb holds only the in-frame ones, with some missing. The data contain 100,000 or so clones, roughly 92% of them singletons. The material sequenced was peripheral blood, taken in the second trimester of pregnancy. These receptors came from a female donor with multiple sclerosis, enrolled in a pregnancy study.

The J gene is TRBJ1-5, the V gene TRBV6-4; D gene unclear. With 7 bases removed from V and 0 bases from J, the gap between germline ends came to 25 bases. CDR1 and CDR2 (germline): MRHNA, SNTAGT. The CDR3 totals 19 residues. The CDR3 is CASNTGRRPTFYSNQPQHF. CDR3 DNA sequence: TGTGCCAGCAACACGGGGAGGAGGCCGACCTTTTATAGCAATCAGCCCCAGCATTTT.

This chain links TRBV6-5 with TRBJ2-2, with a possible D match to TRBD1 (6 bases). Trimming stripped 2 bases from V and 10 bases from J, with 11 bases between. This CDR3 spans 13 amino acids. Germline CDR1 and CDR2: MNHEY and SVGAGI. The CDR3 spells CASSYGSGEELFF. CDR3 coding DNA: TGTGCCAGCAGTTACGGTTCAGGGGAGGAGCTGTTTTTT.

The chain employs TRBV15 and TRBJ1-2, with D maybe TRBD1 (6 bases). Germline CDR1 reads LNHNV; CDR2 reads YYDKDF (reference sequence). The CDR3 consists of 15 residues. Trimming took 3 bases from V and 0 from J, leaving 11 bases between them. Here the CDR3 reads CATSRDSSANYGYTF. The CDR3 DNA follows: TGTGCCACCAGCAGGGACAGCTCAGCTAACTATGGCTACACCTTC.

The V call is TRBV9, the J call TRBJ2-7, with a weak D call TRBD1 (6 bases). The CDR3 runs to 14 residues. V was cut by 2 bases and J by 0 bases, with 9 bases left in between. Germline CDR1 is SGDLS and CDR2 is YYNGEE. CDR3 loop: CASSVQGSSYEQYF. CDR3 sequence (DNA): TGTGCCAGCAGCGTCCAGGGGAGCTCCTACGAGCAGTACTTC.

This clone was seen only once. The chain has TRBV18 and TRBJ1-3; no definite D call. The V gene's germline CDR1 is KGHSH and CDR2 LQKENI. The CDR3 loop spans 15 amino acids. The ends were cut back, 2 bases at V and 0 bases at J, with 8 bases in the middle. This chain's CDR3 is CASSPEISSGNTIYF. The CDR3, as DNA: TGTGCCAGCTCACCAGAGATATCCTCTGGAAACACCATATATTTT.

This sequence joins TRBV19 and TRBJ1-1, with D perhaps TRBD1 (5 bases). The CDR3 runs 16 residues. Trimming took off 4 bases at V and 1 base at J, with 16 bases between the two ends. Germline CDR1 is LNHDA and CDR2 is SQIVND (reference sequence). This CDR3 is CASSRGGMETNTEAFF. The CDR3 DNA reads TGTGCCAGTAGTAGGGGGGGGATGGAAACGAACACTGAAGCTTTCTTT.

V is TRBV5-1 and J is TRBJ2-7; 7 nucleotides match TRBD2. The CDR3 totals 15 residues. J lost 2 bases, V lost 0 bases, and 5 bases had no gene match. Germline CDR1 is SGHRS and CDR2 is YFSETQ. CDR3: CASSLDQRGTYEQYF. The CDR3 nucleotides read TGCGCCAGCAGCTTGGACCAGCGGGGTACCTACGAGCAGTACTTC. Using reference TRBV5-1 and TRBJ2-7 for the parts outside the CDR3, the full variable domain is KAGVTQTPRYLIKTRGQQVTLSCSPISGHRSVSWYQQTPGQGLQFLFEYFSETQRNKGNFPGRFSGRQFSNSRSEMNVSTLELGDSALYLCASSLDQRGTYEQYFGPGTRLTVT.